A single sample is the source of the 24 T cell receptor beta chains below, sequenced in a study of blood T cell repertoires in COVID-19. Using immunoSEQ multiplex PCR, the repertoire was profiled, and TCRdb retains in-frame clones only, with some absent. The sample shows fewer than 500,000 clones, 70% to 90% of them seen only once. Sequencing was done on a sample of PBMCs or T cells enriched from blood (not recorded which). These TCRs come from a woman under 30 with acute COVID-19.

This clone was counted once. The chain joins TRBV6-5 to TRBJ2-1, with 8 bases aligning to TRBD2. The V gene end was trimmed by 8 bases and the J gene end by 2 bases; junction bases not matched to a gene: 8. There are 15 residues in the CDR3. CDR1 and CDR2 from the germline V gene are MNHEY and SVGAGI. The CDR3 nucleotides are TGTGCCAGCGCCACCAGCGGGGGCCCCTACAATGAGCAGTTCTTC. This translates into CASATSGGPYNEQFF.

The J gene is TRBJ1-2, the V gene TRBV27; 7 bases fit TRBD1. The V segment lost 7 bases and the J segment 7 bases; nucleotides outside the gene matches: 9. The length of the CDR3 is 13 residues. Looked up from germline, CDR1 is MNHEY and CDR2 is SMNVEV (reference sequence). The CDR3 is CASMREGAGGYTF. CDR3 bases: TGTGCCAGCATGCGAGAGGGGGCTGGTGGCTACACCTTC.

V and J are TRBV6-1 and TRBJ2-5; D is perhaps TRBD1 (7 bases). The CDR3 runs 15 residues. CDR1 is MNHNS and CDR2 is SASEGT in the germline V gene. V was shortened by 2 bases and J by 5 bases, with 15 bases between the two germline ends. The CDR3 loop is CASSEMSPGGETQYF. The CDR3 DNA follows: TGTGCCAGCAGTGAAATGTCGCCAGGGGGGGAGACCCAGTACTTC.

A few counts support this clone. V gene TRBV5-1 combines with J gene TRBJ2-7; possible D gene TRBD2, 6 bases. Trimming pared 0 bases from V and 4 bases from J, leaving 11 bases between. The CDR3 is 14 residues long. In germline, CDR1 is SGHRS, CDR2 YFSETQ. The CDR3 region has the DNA TGCGCCAGCAGCTTGGAGGCGGGACCGTACGAGCAGTACTTC. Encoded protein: CASSLEAGPYEQYF.

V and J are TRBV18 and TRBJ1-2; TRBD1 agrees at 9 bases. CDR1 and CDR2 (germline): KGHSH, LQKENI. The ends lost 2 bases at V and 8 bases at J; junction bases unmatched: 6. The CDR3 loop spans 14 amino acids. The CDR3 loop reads CASSPGDRVVGYTF. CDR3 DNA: TGTGCCAGCTCACCAGGGGACAGGGTAGTCGGCTACACCTTC. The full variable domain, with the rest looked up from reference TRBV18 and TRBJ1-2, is NAGVMQNPRHLVRRRGQEARLRCSPMKGHSHVYWYRQLPEEGLKFMVYLQKENIIDESGMPKERFSAEFPKEGPSILRIQQVVRGDSAAYFCASSPGDRVVGYTFGSGTRLTVV.

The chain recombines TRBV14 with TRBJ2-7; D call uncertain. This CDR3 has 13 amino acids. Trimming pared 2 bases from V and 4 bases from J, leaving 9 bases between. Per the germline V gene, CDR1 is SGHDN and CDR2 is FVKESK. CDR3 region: CASSQFSWYEQYF. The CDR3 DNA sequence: TGTGCCAGCAGCCAATTTAGTTGGTACGAGCAGTACTTC.

The CDR3 DNA follows: TGTGCCAGTAGTATTTCCGGACTAGCGAGATTCAATGAGCAGTTCTTC. This encodes CASSISGLARFNEQFF. V and J are TRBV19 and TRBJ2-1; 9 bases map to TRBD2. Trimming removed 3 bases from V and 6 bases from J; junction bases left unmatched: 9. This CDR3 is 16 amino acids long. Germline loops: CDR1 LNHDA, CDR2 SQIVND (reference sequence).

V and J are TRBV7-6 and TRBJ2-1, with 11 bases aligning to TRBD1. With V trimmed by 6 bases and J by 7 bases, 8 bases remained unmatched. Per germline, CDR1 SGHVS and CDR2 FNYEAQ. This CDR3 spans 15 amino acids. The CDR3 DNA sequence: TGTGCCAGCAGTGGGACAGGGGGTTTAAGAAATGAGCAGTTCTTC. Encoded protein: CASSGTGGLRNEQFF.

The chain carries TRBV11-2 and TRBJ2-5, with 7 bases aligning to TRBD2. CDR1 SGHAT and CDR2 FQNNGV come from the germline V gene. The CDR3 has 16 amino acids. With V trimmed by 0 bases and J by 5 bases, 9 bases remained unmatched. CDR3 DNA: TGTGCCAGCAGCTTAGATGGGCTAGCGGAGAAGGAGACCCAGTACTTC. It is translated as CASSLDGLAEKETQYF.

CDR3 nucleotides: TGCAGCGTCTGGCTTAGAGGGTACGAGCAGTACTTC. It yields the protein CSVWLRGYEQYF. The V and J genes are TRBV29-1 and TRBJ2-7, with a possible D match to TRBD2 (5 bases). Germline V gene data show CDR1 as SQVTM and CDR2 as ANQGSEA. Trimming took 6 bases from V and 4 from J, leaving 13 bases between them. This CDR3 region has 12 residues.

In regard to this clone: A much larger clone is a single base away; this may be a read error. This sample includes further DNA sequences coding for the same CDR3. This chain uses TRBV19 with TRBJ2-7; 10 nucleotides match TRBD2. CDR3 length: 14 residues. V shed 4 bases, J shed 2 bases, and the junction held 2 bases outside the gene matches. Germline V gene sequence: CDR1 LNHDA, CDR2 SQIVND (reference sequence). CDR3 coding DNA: TGTGCCAGTAGTAGGACTAGCGGAGCCTACGAGCAGTACTTC. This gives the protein CASSRTSGAYEQYF.

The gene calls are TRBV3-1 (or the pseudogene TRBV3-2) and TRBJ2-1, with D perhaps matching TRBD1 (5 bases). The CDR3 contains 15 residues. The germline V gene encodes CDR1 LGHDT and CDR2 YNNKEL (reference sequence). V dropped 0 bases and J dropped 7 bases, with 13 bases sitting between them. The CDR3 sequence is CASSQDLGLLNEQFF. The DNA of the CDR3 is TGTGCCAGCAGCCAAGATCTGGGGCTGCTGAATGAGCAGTTCTTC.

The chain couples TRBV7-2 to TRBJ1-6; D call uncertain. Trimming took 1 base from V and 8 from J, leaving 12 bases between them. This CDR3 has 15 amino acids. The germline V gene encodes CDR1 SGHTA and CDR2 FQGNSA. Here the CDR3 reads CASSLVRPSYSPLHF. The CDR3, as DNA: TGTGCCAGCAGCTTAGTTCGTCCCTCGTATTCACCCCTCCACTTT. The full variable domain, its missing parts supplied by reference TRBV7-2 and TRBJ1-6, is GAGVSQSPSNKVTEKGKDVELRCDPISGHTALYWYRQSLGQGLEFLIYFQGNSAPDKSGLPSDRFSAERTGGSVSTLTIQRTQQEDSAVYLCASSLVRPSYSPLHFGNGTRLTVT.

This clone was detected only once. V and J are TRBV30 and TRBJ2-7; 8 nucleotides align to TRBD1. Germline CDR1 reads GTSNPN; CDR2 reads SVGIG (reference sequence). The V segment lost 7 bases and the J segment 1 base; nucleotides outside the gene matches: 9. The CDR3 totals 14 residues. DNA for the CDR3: TGTGCCTCCCTAGCACGGACAGGGTCCTACGAGCAGTACTTC. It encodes CASLARTGSYEQYF.

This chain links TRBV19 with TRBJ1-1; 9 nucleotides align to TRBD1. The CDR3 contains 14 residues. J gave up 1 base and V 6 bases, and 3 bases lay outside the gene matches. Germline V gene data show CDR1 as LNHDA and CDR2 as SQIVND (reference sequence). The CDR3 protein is CASSLQGANTEAFF. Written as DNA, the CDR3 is TGTGCCAGTAGCTTACAGGGGGCGAACACTGAAGCTTTCTTT. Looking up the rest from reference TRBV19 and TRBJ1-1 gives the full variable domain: DGGITQSPKYLFRKEGQNVTLSCEQNLNHDAMYWYRQDPGQGLRLIYYSQIVNDFQKGDIAEGYSVSREKKESFPLTVTSAQKNPTAFYLCASSLQGANTEAFFGQGTRLTVV.

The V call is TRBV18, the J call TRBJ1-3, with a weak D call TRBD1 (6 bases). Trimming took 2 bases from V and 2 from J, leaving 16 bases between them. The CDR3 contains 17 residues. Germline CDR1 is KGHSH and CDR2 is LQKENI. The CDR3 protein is CASSPTTQGRPGNTIYF. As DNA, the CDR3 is TGTGCCAGCTCACCAACCACCCAGGGGAGACCTGGAAACACCATATATTTT.

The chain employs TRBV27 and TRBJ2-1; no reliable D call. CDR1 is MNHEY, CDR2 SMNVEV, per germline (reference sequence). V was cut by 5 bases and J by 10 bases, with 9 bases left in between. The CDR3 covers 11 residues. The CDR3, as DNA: TGTGCCAGCAGTGGAAGCGACGAGCAGTTCTTC. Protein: CASSGSDEQFF.

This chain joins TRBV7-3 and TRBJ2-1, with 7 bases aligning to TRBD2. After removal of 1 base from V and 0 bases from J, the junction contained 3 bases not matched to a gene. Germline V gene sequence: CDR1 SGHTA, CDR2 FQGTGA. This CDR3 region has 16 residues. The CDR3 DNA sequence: TGTGCCAGCAGCTTAAAGGGCGGGAGCTCCTACAATGAGCAGTTCTTC. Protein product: CASSLKGGSSYNEQFF.

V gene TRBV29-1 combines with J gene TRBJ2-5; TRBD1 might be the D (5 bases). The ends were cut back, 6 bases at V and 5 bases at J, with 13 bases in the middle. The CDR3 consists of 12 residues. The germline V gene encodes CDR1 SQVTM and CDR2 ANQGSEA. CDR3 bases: TGCAGCGTCGATCAGGGTTTTGAGACCCAGTACTTC. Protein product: CSVDQGFETQYF.

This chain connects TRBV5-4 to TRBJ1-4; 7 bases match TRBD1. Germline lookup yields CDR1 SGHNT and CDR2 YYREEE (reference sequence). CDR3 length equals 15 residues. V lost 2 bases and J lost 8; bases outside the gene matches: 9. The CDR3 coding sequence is TGTGCCAGCAGCTTCTCGACAGGGCCTACGGAAAAACTGTTTTTT. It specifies CASSFSTGPTEKLFF.

The CDR3 DNA reads as TGTGCCAGCAGTGAAGGAGGACAATTCGGAAACACCATATATTTT. The encoded protein is CASSEGGQFGNTIYF. The chain joins TRBV6-1 to TRBJ1-3; D is perhaps TRBD1 (5 bases). The germline V gene has CDR1 MNHNS and CDR2 SASEGT. The CDR3 has 15 residues. Trimming took 1 base from V and 4 from J, leaving 11 bases between them.

The CDR3 DNA follows: TGTGCCAGCAGCCATCCCATCTCTGGAAACACCATATATTTT. Amino acids: CASSHPISGNTIYF. The rearrangement uses TRBV7-9 and TRBJ1-3; D unresolved. The CDR3 totals 14 residues. The V end was cut by 5 bases, the J end by 0 bases, with 8 bases between. Germline CDR1 is SEHNR and CDR2 is FQNEAQ (reference sequence). The entire variable domain, with the rest obtained from reference TRBV7-9 and TRBJ1-3, is as follows: DTGVSQNPRHKITKRGQNVTFRCDPISEHNRLYWYRQTLGQGPEFLTYFQNEAQLEKSRLLSDRFSAERPKGSFSTLEIQRTEQGDSAMYLCASSHPISGNTIYFGEGSWLTVV.

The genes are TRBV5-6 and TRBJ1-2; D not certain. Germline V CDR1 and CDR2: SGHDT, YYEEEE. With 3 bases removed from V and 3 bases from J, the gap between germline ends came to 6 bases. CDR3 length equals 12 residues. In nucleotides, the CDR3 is TGTGCCAGCAGCTCTCGGGACTATGGCTACACCTTC. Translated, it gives CASSSRDYGYTF.

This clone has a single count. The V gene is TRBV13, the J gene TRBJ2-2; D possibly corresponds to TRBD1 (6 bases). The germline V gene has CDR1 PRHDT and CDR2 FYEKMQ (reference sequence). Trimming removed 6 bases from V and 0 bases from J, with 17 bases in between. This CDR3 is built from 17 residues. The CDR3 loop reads CASSPFADRTNTGELFF. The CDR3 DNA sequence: TGTGCCAGCAGTCCATTTGCGGACAGAACGAACACCGGGGAGCTGTTTTTT.